The entry below describes one TCR beta chain. As yet, its antigen is unknown. These data belong to a study of cytomegalovirus exposure and HLA in healthy donors. Overall study findings and caveats: Association with HLA alleles at 0.05 false discovery rate was found for 15,000 to 20,000 TCR beta sequences in a later analysis. A prior analysis recorded that most TCR beta V segments were productive about 90% or about 30% of the time.

Per the germline V gene, CDR1 is GTSNPN and CDR2 is SVGIG (reference sequence). The V gene lost 0 bases and the J gene lost 2 bases, with 11 bases spanning the gap. The CDR3 contains 15 residues. This PCR relied on a set of 60 Vbeta primers and 13 Jbeta primers. TCRdb's table, derived via immunoSEQ multiplex PCR, lists solely in-frame clones and lacks some. This repertoire shows 200,000 to 250,000 clones, more than 65% found once; its top ten account for about 1.7%. Regarding donors, all were healthy bone marrow donors. What was sequenced was PBMCs. The chain combines TRBV30 with TRBJ1-3; D perhaps matches TRBD1 (5 bases). The clonotype originates from a man aged 45-65 years in good health and CMV-seronegative. CDR3 protein: CAWSVRRGTGNTIYF. As DNA, the CDR3 is TGTGCCTGGAGTGTACGGAGGGGCACTGGAAACACCATATATTTT.